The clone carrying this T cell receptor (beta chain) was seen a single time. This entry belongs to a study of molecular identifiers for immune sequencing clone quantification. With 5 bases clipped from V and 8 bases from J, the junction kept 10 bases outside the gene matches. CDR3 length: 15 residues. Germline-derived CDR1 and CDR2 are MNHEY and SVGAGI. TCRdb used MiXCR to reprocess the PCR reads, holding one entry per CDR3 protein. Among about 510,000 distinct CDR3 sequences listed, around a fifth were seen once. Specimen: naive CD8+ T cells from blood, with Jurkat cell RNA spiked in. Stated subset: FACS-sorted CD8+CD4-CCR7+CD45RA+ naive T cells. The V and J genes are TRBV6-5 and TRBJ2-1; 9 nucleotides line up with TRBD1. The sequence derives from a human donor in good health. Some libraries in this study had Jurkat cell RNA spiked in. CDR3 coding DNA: TGTGCCAGCAGTCGCGGACAGGGGATGCGGTATGAGCAGTTCTTC. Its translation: CASSRGQGMRYEQFF.